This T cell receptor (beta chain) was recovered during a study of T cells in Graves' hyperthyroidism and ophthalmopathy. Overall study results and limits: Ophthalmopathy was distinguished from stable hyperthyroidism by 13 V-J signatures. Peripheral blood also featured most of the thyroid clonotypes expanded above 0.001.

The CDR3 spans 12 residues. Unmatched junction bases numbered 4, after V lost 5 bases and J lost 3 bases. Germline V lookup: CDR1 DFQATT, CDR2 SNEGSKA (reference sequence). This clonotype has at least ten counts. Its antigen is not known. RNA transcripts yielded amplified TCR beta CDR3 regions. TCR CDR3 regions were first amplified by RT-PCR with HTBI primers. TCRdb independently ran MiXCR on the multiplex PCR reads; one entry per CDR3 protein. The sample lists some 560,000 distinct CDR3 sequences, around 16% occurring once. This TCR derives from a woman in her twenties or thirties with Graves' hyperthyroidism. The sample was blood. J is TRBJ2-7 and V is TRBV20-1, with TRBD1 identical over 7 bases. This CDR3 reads CSAGTDNYEQYF. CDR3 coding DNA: TGCAGTGCTGGGACAGATAACTACGAGCAGTACTTC.